This TCR beta chain was captured by sequencing in a study of blood T cell repertoires in COVID-19. As for the study in general: PBMCs, B-cell-depleted T cells, or T cells provided the cDNA or gDNA that made up the material.

After removal of 2 bases from V and 8 bases from J, the junction contained 8 bases not matched to a gene. The CDR3 has 15 residues. Germline CDR1 reads LGHNA; CDR2 reads YSLEER. The method was immunoSEQ multiplex PCR; TCRdb's version includes in-frame clones alone and lacks a portion of them. In the table there are about 190,000 clones, 80% of which are singletons. The chain recombines TRBV4-3 with TRBJ2-1, with 8 bases matching TRBD2. This receptor was obtained from a man aged 55-75 years with acute or convalescent COVID-19. Source material: peripheral blood. The CDR3 loop is CASSQSGTRGDEQFF. The CDR3 coding sequence is TGCGCCAGCAGCCAAAGTGGGACTAGAGGCGATGAGCAGTTCTTC.